This T cell receptor (beta chain) was found in a study of T cells in Graves' hyperthyroidism and ophthalmopathy. Study-level findings and limits: The model's output predicted ophthalmopathy at a median of roughly 6.9 months prior to onset. Most clonotypes expanded in thyroid above 0.001 were likewise present in blood. The authors' 13 V-J model separated ophthalmopathy from stable hyperthyroidism.

The CDR3 runs to 12 residues. The ends were cut back, 5 bases at V and 4 bases at J, with 10 bases in the middle. Germline loops: CDR1 SGHRS, CDR2 YFSETQ. Amplification of TCR beta CDR3 regions used RNA as the template. Researchers ran a first-round RT-PCR on the TCR CDR3 using the HTBI primer set. TCRdb processed the multiplex PCR reads anew with MiXCR; each CDR3 protein has one entry. In the table there are 600,000 or so distinct CDR3 sequences, about 14% of which are singletons. Many counts were recorded for this clonotype. Antigen specificity is unknown. Used for diagnoses were clinical symptoms, serum thyroxine and TRAb, thyroid ultrasound and orbital computed tomography.

The TCR comes from a woman in her forties or fifties with Graves' ophthalmopathy. The chain couples TRBV5-1 to TRBJ2-7; D gene uncertain. Sequences were obtained from blood. CDR3: CASSWVPYEQYF. The DNA of the CDR3 is TGCGCCAGCAGTTGGGTCCCATACGAGCAGTACTTC.